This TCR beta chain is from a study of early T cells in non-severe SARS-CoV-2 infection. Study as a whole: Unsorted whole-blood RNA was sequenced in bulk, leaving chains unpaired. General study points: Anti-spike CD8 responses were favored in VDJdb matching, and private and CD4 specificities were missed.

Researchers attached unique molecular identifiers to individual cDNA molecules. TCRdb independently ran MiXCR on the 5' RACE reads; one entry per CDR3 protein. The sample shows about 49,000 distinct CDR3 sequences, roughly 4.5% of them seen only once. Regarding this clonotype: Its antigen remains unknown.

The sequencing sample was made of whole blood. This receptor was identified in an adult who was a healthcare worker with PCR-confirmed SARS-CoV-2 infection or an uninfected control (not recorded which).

The CDR3 DNA is TGTGCCAGCAGCTTACCTACAGGGGTAGGGGAAAAACTGTTTTTT. Its translation is CASSLPTGVGEKLFF. This chain connects TRBV7-2 to TRBJ1-4; 7 bases agree with TRBD1. The ends lost 2 bases at V and 8 bases at J; junction bases unmatched: 8. The V gene's germline CDR1 is SGHTA and CDR2 FQGNSA. The CDR3 is 15 amino acids.